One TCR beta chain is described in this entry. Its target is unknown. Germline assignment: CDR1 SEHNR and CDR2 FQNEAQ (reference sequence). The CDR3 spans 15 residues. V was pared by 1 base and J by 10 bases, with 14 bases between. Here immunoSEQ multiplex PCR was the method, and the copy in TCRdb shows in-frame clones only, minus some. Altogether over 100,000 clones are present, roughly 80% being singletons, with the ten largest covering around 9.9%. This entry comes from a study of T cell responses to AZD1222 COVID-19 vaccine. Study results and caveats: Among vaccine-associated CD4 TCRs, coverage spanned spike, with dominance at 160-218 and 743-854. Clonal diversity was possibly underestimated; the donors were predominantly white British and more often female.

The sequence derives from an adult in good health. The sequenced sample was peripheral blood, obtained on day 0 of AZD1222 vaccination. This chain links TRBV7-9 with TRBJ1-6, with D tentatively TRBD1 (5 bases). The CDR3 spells CASSLVGGAGSPLHF. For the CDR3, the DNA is TGTGCCAGCAGCTTAGTGGGAGGGGCAGGATCACCCCTCCACTTT.